The 30 T cell receptor beta chains presented below share a single source sample, sequenced in a study of patients and donors after allogeneic stem cell transplantation. TCRdb reprocessed the RT-PCR reads with MiXCR, giving one entry per CDR3 protein. The sample has about a million distinct CDR3 sequences, roughly 17% seen once. The sequenced sample consisted of blood, either unsorted or a sorted T cell fraction (not recorded which). These receptors all come from a human donor who was either an allogeneic HSCT recipient or a stem cell or donor lymphocyte infusion donor (not recorded which). It is not recorded whose cells these are; they may come from a transplant donor.

In its sample, this clonotype was seen a few times. The V and J genes are TRBV20-1 and TRBJ2-1, with D tentatively TRBD2 (5 bases). V lost 4 bases and J 6 bases, leaving 16 bases between the germline ends. Per germline, CDR1 DFQATT and CDR2 SNEGSKA (reference sequence). The CDR3 has 14 residues. The CDR3 DNA reads as TGCAGTGCTATGGACGGGCAGGCGGGCAATGAGCAGTTCTTC. As protein: CSAMDGQAGNEQFF.

This clonotype came up a few times. V and J are TRBV5-1 and TRBJ2-3, with TRBD1 as a possible D gene (6 bases). V was trimmed by 3 bases and J by 0 bases, leaving 14 bases between them. Germline assignment: CDR1 SGHRS and CDR2 YFSETQ. The CDR3 is 16 residues long. The CDR3 DNA is TGCGCCAGCAGCTGGACGACAGGCTCTAGCACAGATACGCAGTATTTT. Its protein is CASSWTTGSSTDTQYF.

This clonotype was observed a few times. This chain joins TRBV20-1 and TRBJ2-1, with TRBD1 identical over 8 bases. The J segment lost 6 bases and the V segment lost 3 bases, leaving 7 bases of the junction unmatched. This CDR3 has 14 residues. Germline CDR1 is DFQATT and CDR2 is SNEGSKA (reference sequence). CDR3 amino acids: CSASTAGGPNEQFF. For the CDR3, the DNA is TGCAGTGCTAGTACGGCAGGGGGCCCCAATGAGCAGTTCTTC.

This clonotype was seen many times. The chain is built from TRBV5-1 and TRBJ2-1; perhaps D is TRBD1 or TRBD2 (5 bases each). The length of the CDR3 is 15 residues. CDR1 and CDR2 (germline): SGHRS, YFSETQ. V lost 7 bases and J 4 bases, leaving 18 bases between the germline ends. The CDR3 reads CASGPGRPPYNEQFF. Written as DNA, the CDR3 is TGCGCCAGCGGACCGGGACGCCCACCTTACAATGAGCAGTTCTTC. Supplemented by reference TRBV5-1 and TRBJ2-1, the full variable domain reads KAGVTQTPRYLIKTRGQQVTLSCSPISGHRSVSWYQQTPGQGLQFLFEYFSETQRNKGNFPGRFSGRQFSNSRSEMNVSTLELGDSALYLCASGPGRPPYNEQFFGPGTRLTVL.

The chain recombines TRBV6-1 with TRBJ2-2; D may correspond to TRBD1 or TRBD2 (5 bases each). Trimming pared 6 bases from V and 3 bases from J, leaving 11 bases between. CDR1 and CDR2 from the germline V gene are MNHNS and SASEGT. The CDR3 spans 14 residues. CDR3 sequence reads: CASSEGLYTGELFF. CDR3 nucleotide sequence: TGTGCCAGCAGCGAGGGGCTTTACACCGGGGAGCTGTTTTTT.

This clonotype has just a few counts. V gene TRBV5-4 combines with J gene TRBJ2-1; D might be TRBD1 (5 bases). The CDR3 spans 16 residues. V was pared by 0 bases and J by 0 bases, with 10 bases between. CDR1 and CDR2 (germline): SGHNT, YYREEE (reference sequence). The CDR3: CASSLGRQYSYNEQFF. CDR3 sequence (DNA): TGTGCCAGCAGCTTGGGCCGACAGTACTCCTACAATGAGCAGTTCTTC.

The chain carries TRBV10-3 and TRBJ2-1, with D perhaps matching TRBD2 (5 bases). Germline values: CDR1 ENHRY, CDR2 SYGVKD. Deletions cut 9 bases from V and 0 bases from J, with 21 bases between. This CDR3 is built from 17 residues. The CDR3 spells CAISPSRGPASYNEQFF. Written as DNA, the CDR3 is TGTGCCATTTCCCCTAGCCGAGGTCCCGCCTCCTACAATGAGCAGTTCTTC.

This clonotype was observed a handful of times. The rearrangement joins TRBV7-9 to TRBJ2-2; TRBD2 is a possible D gene (5 bases). Germline lookup yields CDR1 SEHNR and CDR2 FQNEAQ (reference sequence). This CDR3 region has 14 residues. V lost 1 base and J 6 bases, leaving 9 bases between the germline ends. The CDR3 is CASSLVPGSGELFF. For the CDR3, the DNA is TGTGCCAGCAGCTTAGTCCCGGGGTCCGGGGAGCTGTTTTTT.

The chain recombines TRBV27 with TRBJ2-1; 10 nucleotides agree with TRBD2. The CDR3 runs to 15 residues. V lost 4 bases to trimming and J lost 4 bases; unmatched junction nucleotides: 4. The germline V gene encodes CDR1 MNHEY and CDR2 SMNVEV (reference sequence). This chain's CDR3 is CASSSLAGNYNEQFF. The DNA of the CDR3 is TGTGCCAGCAGTTCACTAGCGGGGAATTACAATGAGCAGTTCTTC.

This clonotype came up a few times. The rearrangement uses TRBV10-3 and TRBJ2-7, with D possibly matching TRBD2 (6 bases). The CDR3 contains 15 residues. Germline-derived CDR1 and CDR2 are ENHRY and SYGVKD. V lost 2 bases and J 0 bases, leaving 11 bases between the germline ends. In DNA, the CDR3 is TGTGCCATCAGTGAGGTAGCGGTCCTCTCCTACGAGCAGTACTTC. As protein: CAISEVAVLSYEQYF.

This clonotype has more than one count but fewer than ten. The V and J genes are TRBV20-1 and TRBJ2-7, with D maybe TRBD1 (7 bases). Germline V lookup: CDR1 DFQATT, CDR2 SNEGSKA (reference sequence). The CDR3 is 13 amino acids. The CDR3 sequence is CRARDSLSYEQYF. The CDR3 DNA reads TGCAGGGCGCGGGACAGCCTCTCCTACGAGCAGTACTTC.

This clonotype was observed a few times. The chain has TRBV28 and TRBJ1-1, with 9 bases fitting TRBD1. The CDR3 is made up of 16 amino acids. Germline assignment: CDR1 MDHEN and CDR2 SYDVKM. The J segment lost 2 bases and the V segment lost 5 bases, leaving 9 bases of the junction unmatched. As DNA, the CDR3 is TGTGCCAGCAGTCTCGTCCCGGGACAGGGAAACACTGAAGCTTTCTTT. Translating gives CASSLVPGQGNTEAFF.

The chain has TRBV30 and TRBJ2-7; D is uncertain. Trimming took 0 bases from V and 2 from J, leaving 8 bases between them. CDR3 length: 13 amino acids. CDR1 and CDR2 (germline): GTSNPN, SVGIG (reference sequence). The CDR3: CAWSVARPYEQYF. The CDR3 DNA sequence: TGTGCCTGGAGTGTAGCAAGGCCCTACGAGCAGTACTTC.

This chain joins TRBV5-1 and TRBJ2-7, with a weak D call TRBD2 (6 bases). V was pared by 5 bases and J by 6 bases, with 18 bases between. This CDR3 spans 14 amino acids. CDR1 is SGHRS and CDR2 is YFSETQ in the germline V gene. In DNA, the CDR3 is TGCGCCAGCAGACAACGACTAGATCCCTCCGAGCAGTACTTC. This sequence encodes CASRQRLDPSEQYF.

This clonotype was observed a few times. V and J are TRBV7-2 and TRBJ2-7; D gene uncertain. The germline gives CDR1 SGHTA, CDR2 FQGNSA. The CDR3 totals 12 residues. Trimming removed 5 bases from V and 3 bases from J, with 8 bases in between. CDR3 loop: CASSPNHYEQYF. In nucleotides, the CDR3 is TGTGCCAGCAGCCCGAACCACTACGAGCAGTACTTC.

The chain carries TRBV11-2 and TRBJ1-5; possibly TRBD1 for D (6 bases). CDR3 length: 13 residues. Germline V lookup: CDR1 SGHAT, CDR2 FQNNGV. The V end was cut by 5 bases, the J end by 7 bases, with 12 bases between. CDR3 sequence reads: CASSKGVEQPQHF. DNA for the CDR3: TGTGCCAGCAGCAAGGGGGTCGAACAGCCCCAGCATTTT.

The chain has TRBV20-1 and TRBJ2-2, with 10 bases lining up with TRBD2. CDR3 size: 17 residues. Germline lookup yields CDR1 DFQATT and CDR2 SNEGSKA (reference sequence). V lost 0 bases, J lost 0 bases, and 4 bases stayed unmatched. In nucleotides, the CDR3 is TGCAGTGCTAGAGACCGAGCGGGGGGGCCGAACACCGGGGAGCTGTTTTTT. It codes for CSARDRAGGPNTGELFF.

The chain couples TRBV4-2 to TRBJ2-2; D uncertain. The CDR3 is made up of 18 amino acids. With 1 base removed from V and 1 base from J, the gap between germline ends came to 16 bases. CDR1 is LGHNA and CDR2 is YNFKEQ in the germline V gene. For the CDR3, the DNA is TGTGCCAGCAGCCAAGCGGGCCGGGCCTGGCGGAACACCGGGGAGCTGTTTTTT. Translation gives CASSQAGRAWRNTGELFF.

The J gene is TRBJ2-1, the V gene TRBV6-2 or TRBV6-3; 10 nucleotides align to TRBD2. Germline V gives CDR1 MNHEY, CDR2 SVGEGT. CDR3 length: 17 residues. J was trimmed by 5 bases and V by 0 bases; bases with no gene match: 7. CDR3 sequence (DNA): TGTGCCAGCAGTTACTCGATAGCGGGGGGCTTCGACAATGAGCAGTTCTTC. This sequence encodes CASSYSIAGGFDNEQFF.

This sequence joins TRBV4-2 and TRBJ2-2, with D maybe TRBD1 (6 bases). Germline V gene lookup returns CDR1 LGHNA and CDR2 YNFKEQ. CDR3 size: 16 residues. Trimming removed 2 bases at V and 4 bases at J, with 14 bases between. The CDR3 sequence: CASSQRPGQSTGELFF. The CDR3 region has the DNA TGTGCCAGCAGCCAACGTCCGGGACAAAGCACCGGGGAGCTGTTTTTT.

This clonotype was observed a handful of times. The rearrangement joins TRBV20-1 to TRBJ2-4; 8 bases match TRBD2. V dropped 6 bases and J dropped 1; count of bases not matched to a gene: 2. The germline V gene has CDR1 DFQATT and CDR2 SNEGSKA (reference sequence). The length of the CDR3 is 13 residues. The CDR3 DNA sequence: TGCAGTGCCGGGGGGGTTGCCAAAAACATTCAGTACTTC. The encoded protein is CSAGGVAKNIQYF.

The chain couples TRBV4-2 to TRBJ2-1, with D unclear. CDR1 is LGHNA and CDR2 is YNFKEQ in the germline V gene. V was shortened by 1 base and J by 4 bases, with 8 bases between the two germline ends. The CDR3 sequence is 14 residues long. The CDR3: CASSQVSGYNEQFF. CDR3 in DNA: TGTGCCAGCAGCCAAGTCTCCGGTTACAATGAGCAGTTCTTC.

This clonotype was observed a handful of times. The chain combines TRBV29-1 with TRBJ2-7; D gene ambiguous. There are 13 residues in the CDR3. Germline V gene data show CDR1 as SQVTM and CDR2 as ANQGSEA. Trimming shortened V by 1 base and J by 6 bases, and 13 bases separated the two germline ends. The DNA of the CDR3 is TGCAGCGTTGAAGGCCGTATCGGGCTCGAGCAGTACTTC. This translates into CSVEGRIGLEQYF.

Only a few counts were recorded for this clonotype. The V and J genes are TRBV5-6 and TRBJ1-2; D is undetermined. This CDR3 region has 13 residues. V was clipped by 6 bases and J by 10 bases, with 19 bases between them. CDR1 is SGHDT, CDR2 YYEEEE, per germline. For the CDR3, the DNA is TGTGCCAGCACCCCCCAGGCGGGCAAATCCTACACCTTC. Amino acids: CASTPQAGKSYTF. Full variable domain (rest looked up from reference TRBV5-6 and TRBJ1-2): DAGVTQSPTHLIKTRGQQVTLRCSPKSGHDTVSWYQQALGQGPQFIFQYYEEEERQRGNFPDRFSGHQFPNYSSELNVNALLLGDSALYLCASTPQAGKSYTFGSGTRLTVV.

The chain links TRBV4-1 to TRBJ2-4; D perhaps matches TRBD2 (6 bases). Germline assignment: CDR1 MGHRA and CDR2 YSYEKL. The CDR3 covers 16 residues. V lost 0 bases and J lost 4, with 13 bases in between. CDR3 amino acids: CASSQDRVRGKNIQYF. In DNA form, the CDR3 reads TGCGCCAGCAGCCAAGATAGAGTTCGGGGGAAAAACATTCAGTACTTC.

This clonotype was detected once. The chain combines TRBV7-8 with TRBJ1-5; D might be TRBD1 (5 bases). CDR1 SGHVS and CDR2 FQNEAQ come from the germline V gene. The CDR3 contains 20 residues. V lost 0 bases, J lost 2 bases, and 23 bases lay in between. Here the CDR3 DNA reads TGTGCCAGCAGCTTAGCGAGCGATAGTGAGTGGGGGGTTGGCAATCAGCCCCAGCATTTT. Translation gives CASSLASDSEWGVGNQPQHF.

This rearrangement joins TRBV3-1 to TRBJ2-7; D is unresolved. V gave up 0 bases and J gave up 4 bases, with 7 bases separating them. Germline lookup yields CDR1 LGHDT and CDR2 YNNKEL (reference sequence). CDR3 length: 13 residues. The CDR3 is CASSQDVHYEQYF. The DNA for the CDR3 is TGTGCCAGCAGCCAAGATGTACATTACGAGCAGTACTTC.

As concerns this clonotype: Germline and junction disagree at one end, which may indicate a read error. V gene TRBV3-1 combines with J gene TRBJ2-5; D ambiguous. This CDR3 comprises 14 residues. Germline CDR1 and CDR2: LGHDT and YNNKEL (reference sequence). CDR3 in amino acids: CASSQDLNGDPCHF. CDR3 bases: TGTGCCAGCAGCCAAGATCTCAACGGAGACCCCTGTCACTTC.

The chain carries TRBV27 and TRBJ1-5, with D maybe TRBD1 (6 bases). CDR1 is MNHEY, CDR2 SMNVEV, per germline (reference sequence). The CDR3 runs to 15 residues. The ends were cut back, 4 bases at V and 2 bases at J, with 12 bases in the middle. The CDR3 region has the DNA TGTGCCAGCAGTTGGGGGGCTAATGGCAATCAGCCCCAGCATTTT. Protein sequence: CASSWGANGNQPQHF.

This clonotype was recorded many times. V and J are TRBV20-1 and TRBJ1-3, with D tentatively TRBD1 (6 bases). The CDR3 covers 15 residues. In germline, CDR1 is DFQATT, CDR2 SNEGSKA (reference sequence). The V end was cut by 0 bases, the J end by 4 bases, with 13 bases between. In nucleotides, the CDR3 is TGCAGTGCTAGAGATTTTTCAGGGGCAGGAAACACCATATATTTT. Amino acid sequence: CSARDFSGAGNTIYF.